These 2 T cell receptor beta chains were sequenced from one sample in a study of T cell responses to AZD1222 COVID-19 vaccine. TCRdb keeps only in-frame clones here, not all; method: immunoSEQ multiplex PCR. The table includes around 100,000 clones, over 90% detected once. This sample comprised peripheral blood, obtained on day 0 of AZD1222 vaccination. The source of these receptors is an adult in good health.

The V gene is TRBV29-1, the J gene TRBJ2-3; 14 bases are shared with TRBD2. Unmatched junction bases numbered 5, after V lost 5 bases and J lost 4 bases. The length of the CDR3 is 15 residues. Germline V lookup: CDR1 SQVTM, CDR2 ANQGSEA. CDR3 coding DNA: TGCAGCGTTCCACGACTAGCGGGAGGGTCAGATACGCAGTATTTT. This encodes CSVPRLAGGSDTQYF.

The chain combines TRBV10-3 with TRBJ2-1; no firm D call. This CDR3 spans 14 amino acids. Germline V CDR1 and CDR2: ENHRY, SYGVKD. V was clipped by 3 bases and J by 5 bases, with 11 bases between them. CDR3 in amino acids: CAISDLSKDNEQFF. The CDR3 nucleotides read TGTGCCATCAGTGATTTATCGAAGGACAATGAGCAGTTCTTC.